This T cell receptor beta chain was recorded in a study of identical twins. Healthy Caucasians supplied all donations. Study-wide findings and caveats: For zero-insertion analyses, partial confounding could come from invariant MAIT and iNKT cells.

Template switching supplied a universal primer site; unique molecular identifiers were carried on the cDNA. In TCRdb, the 5' RACE reads were re-called with MiXCR into one record per CDR3 protein. The sample shows fewer than 350,000 distinct CDR3 sequences, less than 9% of them seen only once. This clonotype has at least ten counts. Its cognate antigen is unknown. This sample was shared with a second study, whose subject was yellow fever vaccine responses in identical twins. From that paper: The T cell response to vaccination in identical twins was reportedly partly convergent and partly personalized.

The clonotype was recovered from a woman aged 18-30 years in good health. Sequenced input: memory (CD45RO+) T cells sorted from blood.

The CDR3 reads CASSFDPVYNTEAFF. The CDR3 bases are TGTGCCAGCAGCTTCGATCCGGTATACAACACTGAAGCTTTCTTT. This chain connects TRBV5-6 to TRBJ1-1; D remains unclear. The V end was cut by 2 bases, the J end by 2 bases, with 13 bases between. The CDR3 contains 15 residues. The germline V gene has CDR1 SGHDT and CDR2 YYEEEE.